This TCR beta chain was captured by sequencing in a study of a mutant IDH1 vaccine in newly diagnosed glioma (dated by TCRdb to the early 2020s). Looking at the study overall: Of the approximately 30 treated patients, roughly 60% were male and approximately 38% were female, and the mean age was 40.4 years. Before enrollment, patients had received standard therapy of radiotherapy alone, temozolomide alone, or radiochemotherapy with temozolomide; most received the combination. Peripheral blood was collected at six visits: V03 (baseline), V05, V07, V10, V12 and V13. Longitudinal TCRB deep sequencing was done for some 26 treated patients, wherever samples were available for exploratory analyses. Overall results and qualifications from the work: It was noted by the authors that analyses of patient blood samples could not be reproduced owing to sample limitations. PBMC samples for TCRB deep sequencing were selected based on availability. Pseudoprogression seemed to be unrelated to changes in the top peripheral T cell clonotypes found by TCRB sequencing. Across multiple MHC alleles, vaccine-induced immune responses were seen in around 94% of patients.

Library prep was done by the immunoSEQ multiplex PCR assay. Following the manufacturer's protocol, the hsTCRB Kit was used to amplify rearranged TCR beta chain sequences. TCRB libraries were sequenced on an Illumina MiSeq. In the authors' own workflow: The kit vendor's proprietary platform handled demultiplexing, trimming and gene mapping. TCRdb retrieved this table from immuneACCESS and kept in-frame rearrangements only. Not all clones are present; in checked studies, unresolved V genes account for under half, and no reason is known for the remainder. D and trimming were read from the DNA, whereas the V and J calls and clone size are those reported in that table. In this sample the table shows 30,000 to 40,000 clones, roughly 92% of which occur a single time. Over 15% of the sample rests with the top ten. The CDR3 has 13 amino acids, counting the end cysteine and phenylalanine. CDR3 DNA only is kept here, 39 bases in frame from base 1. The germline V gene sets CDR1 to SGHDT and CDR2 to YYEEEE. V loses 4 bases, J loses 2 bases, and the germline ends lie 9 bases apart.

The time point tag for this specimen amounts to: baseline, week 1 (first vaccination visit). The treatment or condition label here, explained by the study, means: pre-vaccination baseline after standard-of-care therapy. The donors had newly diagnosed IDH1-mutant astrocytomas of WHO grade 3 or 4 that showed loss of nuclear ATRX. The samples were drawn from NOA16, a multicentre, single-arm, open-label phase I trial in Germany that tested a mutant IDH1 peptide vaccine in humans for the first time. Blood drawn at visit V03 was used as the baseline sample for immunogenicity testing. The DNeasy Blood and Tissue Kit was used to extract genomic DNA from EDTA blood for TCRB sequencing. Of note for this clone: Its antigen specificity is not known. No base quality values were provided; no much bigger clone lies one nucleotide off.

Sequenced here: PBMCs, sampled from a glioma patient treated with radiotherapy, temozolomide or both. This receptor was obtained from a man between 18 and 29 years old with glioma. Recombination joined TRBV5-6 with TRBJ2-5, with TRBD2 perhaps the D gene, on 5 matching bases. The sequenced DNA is TGTGCCAGCAGCCGGGATTGGCAAGAGACCCAGTACTTC. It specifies CASSRDWQETQYF.